This T cell receptor beta chain appears in the sequencing data of a study of blood T cell repertoires in COVID-19 (dated by TCRdb to the early 2020s). Regarding the study in general: Samples from collaborators originated in the United States, Italy and Spain and spanned both the acute and convalescent phases of COVID-19. The material from the prospective study consisted of cDNA or gDNA derived from T cells, B-cell-depleted T cells, or PBMCs. The dataset comprised deeply sampled blood TCRbeta repertoires from subjects exposed to, actively infected with, or recovered from COVID-19. The repertoires were made available in a free public database intended to serve as a resource for research on the immune response to SARS-CoV-2. The samples were drawn from two sources: the first 160 participants of the ongoing ImmuneRACE study, and approximately 1,300 subjects contributed by 6 global collaborators. A de-identified subject ID, COVID-19 status, age in years and sex were almost always included in the sample metadata. Where available, HLA class I and class II types were taken from metadata supplied by the sample provider and were not determined by assay-based typing.

Whole blood was collected in K2EDTA tubes by collaborating institutions according to the institutions' own protocols. For TCRbeta analysis, collaborator samples were shipped as frozen whole blood, as isolated PBMCs, or as DNA extracted from either sample type. Regarding this clone: Its antigen target is currently unknown. One base away there is no much larger clone; base qualities are not given.

TCRbeta CDR3 regions were amplified from genomic DNA by means of the immunoSEQ Assay, a bias-controlled multiplex PCR. Under the source paper's analysis protocol: Nucleated cell counts per sample were estimated from amplification of reference gene primers within the assay. To quantify the absolute abundance of each unique TCRbeta CDR3 rearrangement, sequence reads were collapsed and filtered. For each sample, productive Simpson clonality was calculated by taking the square root of Simpson's diversity index across productive rearrangements. Drawn from immuneACCESS, this table holds only the in-frame rearrangements with V and J called that TCRdb kept. Clones are partly lost; checked studies trace under half to an unresolved V gene and leave the rest unexplained. From that table come the V and J calls and clone size; the DNA was used to work out D and trimming. Here the sample has about 190,000 clones; less than 85% occur a single time. The ten largest clones capture roughly 12% of the sample.

What the work shows at the level of the full study, not this receptor alone: The quantity of clinical and demographic metadata differed by source and by participant and was supplied without curation.

Clipping removes 3 bases from V and 4 bases from J, with 12 as the unmatched junction base count. CDR1 and CDR2, per the germline V gene, are SGDLS and YYNGEE. The CDR3 starts with the cysteine, ends with the phenylalanine, and has 18 residues. Left in the record is the CDR3 DNA by itself, 54 bases read in frame from the first base. This sequence was found in a woman aged 45-59 years with acute or convalescent COVID-19. The sequenced sample was peripheral blood. The chain is assembled from TRBV9 and TRBJ2-3; 12 central bases correspond to TRBD2. The CDR3 corresponds to CASSDERTSGILADTQYF. The DNA reads as follows: TGTGCCAGCAGCGACGAGAGGACTAGCGGGATCTTGGCAGATACGCAGTATTTT.